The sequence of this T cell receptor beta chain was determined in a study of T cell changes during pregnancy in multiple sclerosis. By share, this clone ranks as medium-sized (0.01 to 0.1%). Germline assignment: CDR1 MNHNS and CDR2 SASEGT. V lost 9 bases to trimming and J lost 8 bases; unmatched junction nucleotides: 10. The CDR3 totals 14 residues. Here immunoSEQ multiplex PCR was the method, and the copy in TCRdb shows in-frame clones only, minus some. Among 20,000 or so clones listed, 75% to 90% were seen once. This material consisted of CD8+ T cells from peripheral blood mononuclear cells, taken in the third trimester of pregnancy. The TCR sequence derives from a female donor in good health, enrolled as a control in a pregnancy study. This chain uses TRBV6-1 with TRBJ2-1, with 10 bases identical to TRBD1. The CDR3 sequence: CASHSGTGADEQFF. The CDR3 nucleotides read TGTGCCAGTCACTCCGGGACAGGGGCCGATGAGCAGTTCTTC.